This T cell receptor beta chain was profiled in a study of T cells after yellow fever vaccination. The authors made TCR cDNA by 5'RACE template switching, adding a universal primer site and UMIs. Each CDR3 protein gets one entry after TCRdb re-called the 5' RACE reads with MiXCR. The data contain about 340,000 distinct CDR3 sequences, 8.7% of them seen just once; the ten biggest clones take up 15% to 20%. Comments on this clonotype: Its specificity is unknown.

General study results and limits: When the response was secondary, it was weaker but reached its peak faster, day 5 versus 15.

The CDR3 spans 16 residues. CDR1 is MRHNA, CDR2 SNTAGT, per germline. V shed 0 bases and J 3 bases; nucleotides not matched to a gene: 6. This sample comprised PBMCs, obtained on the day of the first yellow fever vaccination. The sequence derives from a man aged 18 to 30 who received the YFV17D yellow fever vaccine. The V gene is TRBV6-4, the J gene TRBJ2-3, with 7 positions matching TRBD2. CDR3 region: CASSDSSGGLTDTQYF. The CDR3 DNA sequence: TGTGCCAGCAGTGACTCGTCGGGGGGATTAACAGATACGCAGTATTTT.